The 5 T cell receptor beta chains reported below all come from one sample, sequenced in a study of cytomegalovirus exposure and HLA in healthy donors. PCR involved 60 Vbeta and 13 Jbeta primers. Only in-frame clones appear in the TCRdb table, and some are missing; sequencing was by immunoSEQ multiplex PCR. This sample carries some 100,000 clones, around 70% of them seen once, and the ten largest clones take 4.5% to 5.5%. Input material: PBMCs. The receptors come from a woman in her 70s in good health and CMV-seropositive.

Regarding this clone: Other nucleotide sequences in the sample specify the same CDR3. The rearrangement links TRBV7-8 to TRBJ1-6, with TRBD1 matching 7 bases. Trimming took 2 bases from V and 5 from J; bases not matched to a gene: 6. Per the germline V gene, CDR1 is SGHVS and CDR2 is FQNEAQ. The CDR3 runs 16 residues. CDR3 in amino acids: CASSLYGQVNNSPLHF. Written as DNA, the CDR3 is TGTGCCAGCAGCTTATATGGACAGGTGAATAATTCACCCCTCCACTTT.

The sample holds one count of this clone. The J gene is TRBJ2-1, the V gene TRBV4-1, with D possibly TRBD1 on 6 matching bases. Trimming removed 1 base from V and 2 bases from J, with 15 bases in between. CDR1 is MGHRA, CDR2 YSYEKL, per germline. This CDR3 contains 17 residues. The CDR3 reads CASSQGPGEGAYNEQFF. CDR3 bases: TGCGCCAGCAGCCAAGGCCCAGGGGAAGGGGCCTACAATGAGCAGTTCTTC.

The chain employs TRBV7-2 and TRBJ1-5; no clear D gene. The germline gives CDR1 SGHTA, CDR2 FQGNSA. The V end lost 3 bases, the J end lost 1 base, and 4 bases lay between the germline ends. The CDR3 spans 13 residues. The CDR3 nucleotides read TGTGCCAGCAGCTTCTCCAGCAATCAGCCCCAGCATTTT. As protein: CASSFSSNQPQHF.

This clone was found a few times. J is TRBJ2-5 and V is TRBV2; weak D call: TRBD2 (5 bases). The germline V and J ends were trimmed by 8 bases and 7 bases, with 17 bases remaining between them. CDR1 is SNHLY, CDR2 FYNNEI, per germline. CDR3 size: 13 residues. The CDR3 region is CASGFLALGTQYF. CDR3 DNA sequence: TGTGCCAGCGGCTTCCTAGCCCTGGGGACCCAGTACTTC.

The V gene is TRBV5-1, the J gene TRBJ2-3; 7 bases align to TRBD2. From germline, CDR1 is SGHRS and CDR2 YFSETQ. The ends lost 4 bases at V and 0 bases at J; junction bases unmatched: 11. The CDR3 has 17 residues. CDR3 in DNA: TGCGCCAGCAGCCGCGGGGGTAGCGGCATGAGCACAGATACGCAGTATTTT. Residues: CASSRGGSGMSTDTQYF.